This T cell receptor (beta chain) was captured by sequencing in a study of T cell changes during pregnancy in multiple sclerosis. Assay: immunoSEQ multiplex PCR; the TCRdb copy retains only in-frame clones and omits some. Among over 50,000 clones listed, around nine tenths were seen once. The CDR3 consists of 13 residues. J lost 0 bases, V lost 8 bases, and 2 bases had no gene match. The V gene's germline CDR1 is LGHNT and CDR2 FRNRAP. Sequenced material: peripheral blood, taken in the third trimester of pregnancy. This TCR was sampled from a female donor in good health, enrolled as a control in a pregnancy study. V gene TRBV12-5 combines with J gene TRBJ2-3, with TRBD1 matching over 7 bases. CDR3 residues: CASIRGSTDTQYF. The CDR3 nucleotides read TGTGCTAGTATCAGGGGGAGCACAGATACGCAGTATTTT.